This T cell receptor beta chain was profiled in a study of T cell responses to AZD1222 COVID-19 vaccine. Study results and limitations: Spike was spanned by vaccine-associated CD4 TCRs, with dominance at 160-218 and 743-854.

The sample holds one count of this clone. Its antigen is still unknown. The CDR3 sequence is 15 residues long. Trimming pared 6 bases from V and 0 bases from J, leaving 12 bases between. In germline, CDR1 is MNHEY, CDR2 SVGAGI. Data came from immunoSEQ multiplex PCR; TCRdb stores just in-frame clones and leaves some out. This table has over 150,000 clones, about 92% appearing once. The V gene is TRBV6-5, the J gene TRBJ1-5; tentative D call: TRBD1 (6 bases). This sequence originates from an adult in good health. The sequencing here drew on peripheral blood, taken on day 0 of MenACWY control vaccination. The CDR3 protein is CASRSDRNSNQPQHF. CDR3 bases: TGTGCCAGCAGGTCCGACAGGAATAGCAATCAGCCCCAGCATTTT.